Detailed here is one T cell receptor (beta chain). Its antigen remains unknown. The CDR3 extends over 15 amino acids. V was shortened by 4 bases and J by 0 bases, with 10 bases between the two germline ends. From germline, CDR1 is ENHRY and CDR2 SYGVKD. This record belongs to a study of graft-versus-host responses after intestinal transplantation. For the study at large: Anti-thymocyte globulin was used for induction in all recipients, who then took tacrolimus and steroids for roughly 3 years.

Produced via immunoSEQ multiplex PCR; TCRdb's table is partial and in-frame only. The data show 85,000 to 100,000 clones, 85% to 95% seen once. Study-wide points: Analysis identified GvH clones in recipient marrow, with some appearing first in ileum or blood. Researchers found peak circulating GvH clone levels linked to early post-transplant HvG declines. Allograft graft-versus-host to host-versus-graft clonal ratios ran high in patients with graft-donor T cell macrochimerism.

The clonotype originates from a human donor who was the organ donor for an intestinal transplant. The chain combines TRBV10-3 with TRBJ1-3; D gene unclear. The sample was unstimulated CD8+ T cells sorted from spleen or lymph node cells, taken before transplant. CDR3 loop: CAISVLGLSGNTIYF. CDR3 sequence (DNA): TGTGCCATCAGTGTTTTGGGCCTCTCTGGAAACACCATATATTTT.